The 22 T cell receptor beta chains listed next were all sequenced from one sample in a study of cytomegalovirus exposure and HLA in healthy donors. Researchers ran the PCR with 60 Vbeta and 13 Jbeta primers. Measured with immunoSEQ multiplex PCR; TCRdb has only the in-frame clones, and not every one. The data show over 150,000 clones, 70% to 80% seen once. The sample taken for sequencing was PBMCs. The receptors derive from a woman between 45 and 65 years old in good health and CMV-seronegative.

V is TRBV4-3 and J is TRBJ1-2; 9 nucleotides align to TRBD1. This CDR3 is built from 14 residues. After removal of 2 bases from V and 4 bases from J, the junction contained 2 bases not matched to a gene. Germline loops: CDR1 LGHNA, CDR2 YSLEER. CDR3: CASSQRQGVYGYTF. For the CDR3, the DNA is TGCGCCAGCAGCCAAAGACAGGGGGTCTATGGCTACACCTTC.

V is TRBV5-1 and J is TRBJ2-7; D is undetermined. Trimming took off 3 bases at V and 3 bases at J, with 10 bases between the two ends. There are 13 residues in the CDR3. CDR1 and CDR2 (germline): SGHRS, YFSETQ. The CDR3 DNA reads TGCGCCAGCAGCTCTAACCTCGGCTACGAGCAGTACTTC. As protein: CASSSNLGYEQYF.

As regards this clone: The CDR3 end shows no conserved phenylalanine or tryptophan, and so a read error is likely. This rearrangement joins TRBV29-1 to TRBJ2-7, with a tentative D call TRBD1 (7 bases). V was shortened by 4 bases and J by 2 bases, with 12 bases between the two germline ends. Germline values: CDR1 SQVTM, CDR2 ANQGSEA. The CDR3 totals 13 residues. The CDR3 DNA follows: TGCAGCGTTGGCGGGACAGAGGCCTACGAGCAGTACCTC. Protein sequence: CSVGGTEAYEQYL.

The V gene is TRBV5-6, the J gene TRBJ2-1; tentatively, D is TRBD2 (6 bases). The CDR3 has 14 residues. The V end was cut by 3 bases, the J end by 5 bases, with 12 bases between. Germline-derived CDR1 and CDR2 are SGHDT and YYEEEE. The CDR3 DNA sequence: TGTGCCAGCAGCTCTCTGGGGAGGAACAATGAGCAGTTCTTC. Amino acid sequence: CASSSLGRNNEQFF.

The chain recombines TRBV4-3 with TRBJ1-5, with D possibly matching TRBD1 (5 bases). The CDR3 extends over 16 amino acids. The germline gives CDR1 LGHNA, CDR2 YSLEER. Trimming removed 2 bases from V and 12 bases from J, with 23 bases in between. The CDR3 coding sequence is TGCGCCAGCAGCCAATCCCTCGAATGGGTTTCAGGGTTCCAGCATTTT. Translating it yields CASSQSLEWVSGFQHF.

The rearrangement uses TRBV7-6 and TRBJ2-1; TRBD2 aligns across 11 bases. Trimming removed 5 bases from V and 1 base from J; junction bases left unmatched: 7. The CDR3 contains 17 residues. Germline V gene data show CDR1 as SGHVS and CDR2 as FNYEAQ. In DNA, the CDR3 is TGTGCCAGCAGCCCTACGACTAGCGGGATATCCTACAATGAGCAGTTCTTC. Residues: CASSPTTSGISYNEQFF. Full variable domain (remainder filled in from reference TRBV7-6 and TRBJ2-1): GAGVSQSPRYKVTKRGQDVALRCDPISGHVSLYWYRQALGQGPEFLTYFNYEAQQDKSGLPNDRFSAERPEGSISTLTIQRTEQRDSAMYRCASSPTTSGISYNEQFFGPGTRLTVL.

The chain employs TRBV28 and TRBJ2-1, with TRBD1 matching over 7 bases. J was trimmed by 6 bases and V by 5 bases; bases with no gene match: 13. CDR1 MDHEN and CDR2 SYDVKM come from the germline V gene. The CDR3 is 16 residues long. The CDR3 protein is CASSLATRTGLNEQFF. The CDR3 DNA is TGTGCCAGCAGTCTCGCTACAAGGACAGGCCTCAATGAGCAGTTCTTC. The complete variable domain, with remaining parts taken from reference TRBV28 and TRBJ2-1, reads DVKVTQSSRYLVKRTGEKVFLECVQDMDHENMFWYRQDPGLGLRLIYFSYDVKMKEKGDIPEGYSVSREKKERFSLILESASTNQTSMYLCASSLATRTGLNEQFFGPGTRLTVL.

The chain uses TRBV4-2 and TRBJ2-3, with D uncertain. Per the germline V gene, CDR1 is LGHNA and CDR2 is YNFKEQ. V lost 0 bases to trimming and J lost 4 bases, with 5 bases between them. CDR3 size: 13 residues. CDR3 bases: TGTGCCAGCAGCCAAGATGCGCCAGATACGCAGTATTTT. As protein: CASSQDAPDTQYF.

The chain carries TRBV15 and TRBJ2-1; 14 nucleotides match TRBD2. J was trimmed by 6 bases and V by 3 bases; bases with no gene match: 4. The germline V gene has CDR1 LNHNV and CDR2 YYDKDF (reference sequence). The CDR3 contains 16 residues. CDR3 in DNA: TGTGCCACCAGCAGCAGACTAGCGGGGGGGAGCAATGAGCAGTTCTTC. Protein: CATSSRLAGGSNEQFF.

This clone was counted only a few times. The chain couples TRBV5-5 to TRBJ1-5; maybe TRBD1 (6 bases). Deletions cut 4 bases from V and 0 bases from J, with 11 bases between. This CDR3 is 15 amino acids long. Per germline, CDR1 SGHKS and CDR2 YYEKEE (reference sequence). The CDR3 sequence is CASSGGHNSNQPQHF. The CDR3 coding sequence is TGTGCCAGCAGCGGGGGACACAATAGCAATCAGCCCCAGCATTTT.

The chain carries TRBV15 and TRBJ2-7; D might be TRBD1 (6 bases). Trimming stripped 0 bases from V and 3 bases from J, with 12 bases between. This CDR3 has 15 residues. The germline V gene encodes CDR1 LNHNV and CDR2 YYDKDF (reference sequence). CDR3 sequence (DNA): TGTGCCACCAGCAGAGATCGAGAAGGGGGCTACGAGCAGTACTTC. Its translation: CATSRDREGGYEQYF.

This chain connects TRBV7-2 to TRBJ2-7, with 14 bases matching TRBD2. This CDR3 contains 16 residues. Germline CDR1 reads SGHTA; CDR2 reads FQGNSA. The ends lost 6 bases at V and 3 bases at J; junction bases unmatched: 7. The CDR3 protein is CASRGTSGRSLYEQYF. CDR3 coding DNA: TGTGCCAGCAGAGGGACTAGCGGGAGAAGTCTCTACGAGCAGTACTTC.

The rearrangement joins TRBV10-3 to TRBJ2-7; TRBD2 aligns across 9 bases. Trimming removed 6 bases from V and 2 bases from J; junction bases left unmatched: 5. Looked up from germline, CDR1 is ENHRY and CDR2 is SYGVKD. The CDR3 length is 14 residues. CDR3 loop: CAIRGVAGAYEQYF. Here the CDR3 DNA reads TGTGCCATCAGGGGGGTAGCGGGAGCCTACGAGCAGTACTTC.

The CDR3 loop is CASSIPQNTEAFF. The CDR3 DNA follows: TGTGCCAGTAGTATCCCCCAGAACACTGAAGCTTTCTTT. The rearrangement uses TRBV19 and TRBJ1-1, with D unresolved. V gave up 3 bases and J gave up 1 base, with 6 bases separating them. Germline loops: CDR1 LNHDA, CDR2 SQIVND (reference sequence). CDR3 length: 13 amino acids.

This clone has more than one count but fewer than ten. The chain is built from TRBV6-6 and TRBJ2-3; TRBD1 matches 9 bases. Germline-derived CDR1 and CDR2 are MNHNY and SVGAGI (reference sequence). The CDR3 runs 15 residues. V gave up 9 bases and J gave up 2 bases; unmatched junction bases: 9. CDR3 region: CASQRGTGSTDTQYF. CDR3 sequence (DNA): TGTGCCAGTCAACGAGGGACAGGGTCCACAGATACGCAGTATTTT.

V gene TRBV5-5 combines with J gene TRBJ2-7; TRBD1 agrees at 10 bases. This CDR3 has 15 residues. Germline V lookup: CDR1 SGHKS, CDR2 YYEKEE (reference sequence). J gave up 4 bases and V 5 bases, and 9 bases lay outside the gene matches. The CDR3 region has the DNA TGTGCCAGCAGTTATGTAGGGACAGGGGAATACGAGCAGTACTTC. Its protein is CASSYVGTGEYEQYF.

CDR3 DNA sequence: TGTGCCAGCAGCTCTGCCGTCGCAGGGGAATCACCCCTCCACTTT. Its protein product is CASSSAVAGESPLHF. The chain couples TRBV5-6 to TRBJ1-6, with D possibly TRBD1 on 6 matching bases. CDR1 and CDR2 from the germline V gene are SGHDT and YYEEEE. The CDR3 runs to 15 residues. The V and J ends lost 3 bases and 10 bases respectively, with 17 bases between them.

This chain joins TRBV6-5 and TRBJ1-1, with no clear D. V gave up 9 bases and J gave up 1 base, with 6 bases separating them. In germline, CDR1 is MNHEY, CDR2 SVGAGI. CDR3 size: 11 residues. The CDR3 DNA reads TGTGCCAGTACACCGAACACTGAAGCTTTCTTT. This translates into CASTPNTEAFF.

The chain couples TRBV30 to TRBJ1-4; D is unclear. V lost 5 bases and J lost 10, with 11 bases in between. The CDR3 runs 11 residues. Per germline, CDR1 GTSNPN and CDR2 SVGIG (reference sequence). The CDR3 DNA sequence: TGTGCCTGGGAACTATTTGGAAAACTGTTTTTT. Its translation is CAWELFGKLFF.

The chain combines TRBV28 with TRBJ1-2; 8 nucleotides match TRBD1. V lost 5 bases to trimming and J lost 3 bases; unmatched junction nucleotides: 14. The CDR3 is 17 residues long. Per germline, CDR1 MDHEN and CDR2 SYDVKM. CDR3 DNA sequence: TGTGCCAGCAGTACCTCCTCCGGGACAGGACTTCACTATGGCTACACCTTC. The encoded protein is CASSTSSGTGLHYGYTF.

The chain has TRBV4-1 and TRBJ2-1, with D possibly TRBD2 on 6 matching bases. V shed 6 bases and J shed 7 bases, with 13 bases lying between them. Per the germline V gene, CDR1 is MGHRA and CDR2 is YSYEKL. The CDR3 has 13 residues. CDR3 residues: CASRREVDNEQFF. CDR3 in DNA: TGCGCCAGCAGGAGGGAGGTGGATAATGAGCAGTTCTTC.

In the case of this clone: One end of the junction does not line up with germline, which may come from a read error. The chain combines TRBV19 with TRBJ1-1; no definite D call. Germline V CDR1 and CDR2: LNHDA, SQIVND (reference sequence). This CDR3 has 15 residues. CDR3 amino acids: CASTWARYPNAEAFF. For the CDR3, the DNA is TGTGCCAGTACGTGGGCTCGGTACCCGAACGCTGAAGCTTTCTTT.